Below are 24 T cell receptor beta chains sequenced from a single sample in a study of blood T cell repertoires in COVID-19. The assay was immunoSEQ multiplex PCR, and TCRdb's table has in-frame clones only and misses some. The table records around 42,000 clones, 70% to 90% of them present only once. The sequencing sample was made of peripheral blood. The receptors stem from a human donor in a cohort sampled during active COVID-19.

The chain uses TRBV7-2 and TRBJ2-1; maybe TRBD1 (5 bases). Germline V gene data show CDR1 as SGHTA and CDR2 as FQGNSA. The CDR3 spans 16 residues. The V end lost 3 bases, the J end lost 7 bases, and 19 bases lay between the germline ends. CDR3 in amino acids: CASSFSTVLLLNEQFF. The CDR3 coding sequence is TGTGCCAGCAGCTTCTCGACAGTACTTCTCCTAAATGAGCAGTTCTTC.

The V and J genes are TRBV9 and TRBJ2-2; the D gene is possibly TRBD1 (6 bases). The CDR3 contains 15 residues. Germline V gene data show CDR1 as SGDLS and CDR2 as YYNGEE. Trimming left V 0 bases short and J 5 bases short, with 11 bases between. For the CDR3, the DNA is TGTGCCAGCAGCGTAGACAGGGCAAGTACCGGGGAGCTGTTTTTT. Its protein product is CASSVDRASTGELFF. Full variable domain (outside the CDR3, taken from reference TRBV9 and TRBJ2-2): DSGVTQTPKHLITATGQRVTLRCSPRSGDLSVYWYQQSLDQGLQFLIQYYNGEERAKGNILERFSAQQFPDLHSELNLSSLELGDSALYFCASSVDRASTGELFFGEGSRLTVL.

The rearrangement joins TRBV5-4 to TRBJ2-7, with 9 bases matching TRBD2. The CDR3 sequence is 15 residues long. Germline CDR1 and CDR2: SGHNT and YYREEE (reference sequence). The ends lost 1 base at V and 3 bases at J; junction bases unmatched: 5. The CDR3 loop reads CASSLRVAGDYEQYF. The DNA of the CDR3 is TGTGCCAGCAGCTTGAGGGTAGCGGGGGACTACGAGCAGTACTTC. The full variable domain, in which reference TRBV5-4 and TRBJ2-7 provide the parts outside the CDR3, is ETGVTQSPTHLIKTRGQQVTLRCSSQSGHNTVSWYQQALGQGPQFIFQYYREEENGRGNFPPRFSGLQFPNYSSELNVNALELDDSALYLCASSLRVAGDYEQYFGPGTRLTVT.

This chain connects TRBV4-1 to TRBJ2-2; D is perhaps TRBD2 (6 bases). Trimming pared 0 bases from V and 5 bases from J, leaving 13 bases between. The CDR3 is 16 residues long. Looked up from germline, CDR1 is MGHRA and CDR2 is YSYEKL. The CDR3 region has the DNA TGCGCCAGCAGCCAAGATCGGGGGACGTGGACCGGGGAGCTGTTTTTT. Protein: CASSQDRGTWTGELFF.

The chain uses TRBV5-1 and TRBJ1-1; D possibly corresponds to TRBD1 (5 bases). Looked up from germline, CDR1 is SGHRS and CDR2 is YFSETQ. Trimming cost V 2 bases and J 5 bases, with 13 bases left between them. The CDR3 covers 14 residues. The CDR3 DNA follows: TGCGCCAGCAGCTTACAGGCTACGCGGACTGAAGCTTTCTTT. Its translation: CASSLQATRTEAFF.

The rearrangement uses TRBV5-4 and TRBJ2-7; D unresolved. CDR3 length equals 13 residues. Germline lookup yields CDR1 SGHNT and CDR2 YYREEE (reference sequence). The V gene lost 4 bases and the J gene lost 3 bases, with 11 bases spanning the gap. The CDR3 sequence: CASSRIGGYEQYF. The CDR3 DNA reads TGTGCCAGCAGCCGGATCGGCGGCTACGAGCAGTACTTC.

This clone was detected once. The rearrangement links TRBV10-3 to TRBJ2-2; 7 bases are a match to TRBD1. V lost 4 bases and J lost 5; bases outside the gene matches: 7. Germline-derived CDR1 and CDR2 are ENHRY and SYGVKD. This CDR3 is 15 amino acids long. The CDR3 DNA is TGTGCCATCAGTGTGGAAGGGGGCAAAACCGGGGAGCTGTTTTTT. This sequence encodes CAISVEGGKTGELFF.

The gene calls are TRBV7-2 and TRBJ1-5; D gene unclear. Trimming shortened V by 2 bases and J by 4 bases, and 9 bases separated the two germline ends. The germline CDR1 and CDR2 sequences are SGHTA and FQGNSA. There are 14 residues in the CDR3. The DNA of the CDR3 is TGTGCCAGCAGCTTATTTGTATTGAATCAGCCCCAGCATTTT. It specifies CASSLFVLNQPQHF.

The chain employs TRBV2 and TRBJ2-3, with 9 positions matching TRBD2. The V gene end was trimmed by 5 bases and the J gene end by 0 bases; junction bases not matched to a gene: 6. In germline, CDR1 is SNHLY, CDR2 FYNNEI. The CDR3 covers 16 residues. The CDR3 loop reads CASSPGTSLSTDTQYF. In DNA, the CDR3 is TGTGCCAGCAGTCCCGGGACTAGCCTTAGCACAGATACGCAGTATTTT.

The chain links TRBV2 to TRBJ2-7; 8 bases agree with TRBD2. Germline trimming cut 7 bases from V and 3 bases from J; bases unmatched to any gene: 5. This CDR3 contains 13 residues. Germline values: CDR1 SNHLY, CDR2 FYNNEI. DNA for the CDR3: TGTGCCAGCAAGCGGGGGCTGTTCTACGAGCAGTACTTC. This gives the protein CASKRGLFYEQYF.

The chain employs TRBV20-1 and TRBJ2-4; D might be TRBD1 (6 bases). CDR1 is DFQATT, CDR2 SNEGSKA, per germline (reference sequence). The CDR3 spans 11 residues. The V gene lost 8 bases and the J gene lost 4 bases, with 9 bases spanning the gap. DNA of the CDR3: TGCAGTTCAAGGGGGAAAAACATTCAGTACTTC. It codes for CSSRGKNIQYF.

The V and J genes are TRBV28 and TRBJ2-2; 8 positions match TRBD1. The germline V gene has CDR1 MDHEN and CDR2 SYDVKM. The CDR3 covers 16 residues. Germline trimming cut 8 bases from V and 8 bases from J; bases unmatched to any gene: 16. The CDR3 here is CASGRQGTRAGGELFF. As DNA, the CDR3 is TGTGCCAGCGGTAGACAGGGGACGCGAGCAGGAGGGGAGCTGTTTTTT.

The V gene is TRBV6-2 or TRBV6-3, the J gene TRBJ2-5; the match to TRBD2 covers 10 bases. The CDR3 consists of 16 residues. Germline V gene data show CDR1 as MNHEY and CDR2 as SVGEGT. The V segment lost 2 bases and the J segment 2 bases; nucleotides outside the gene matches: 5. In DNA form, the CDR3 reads TGTGCCAGCAGTTACCCCGGGACTAGCGTGCAAGAGACCCAGTACTTC. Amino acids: CASSYPGTSVQETQYF.

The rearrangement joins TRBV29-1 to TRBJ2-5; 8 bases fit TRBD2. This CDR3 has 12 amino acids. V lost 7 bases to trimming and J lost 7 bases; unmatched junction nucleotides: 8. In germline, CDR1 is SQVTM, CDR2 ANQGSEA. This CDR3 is CSAGVAGGTQYF. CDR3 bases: TGCAGCGCCGGGGTTGCGGGGGGGACCCAGTACTTC.

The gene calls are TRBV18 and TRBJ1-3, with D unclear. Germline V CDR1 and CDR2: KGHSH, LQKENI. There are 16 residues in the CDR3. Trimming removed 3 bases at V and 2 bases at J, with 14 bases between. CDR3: CASSPHMEGAGNTIYF. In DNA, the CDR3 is TGTGCCAGCTCACCCCACATGGAGGGAGCTGGAAACACCATATATTTT. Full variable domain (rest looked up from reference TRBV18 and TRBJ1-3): NAGVMQNPRHLVRRRGQEARLRCSPMKGHSHVYWYRQLPEEGLKFMVYLQKENIIDESGMPKERFSAEFPKEGPSILRIQQVVRGDSAAYFCASSPHMEGAGNTIYFGEGSWLTVV.

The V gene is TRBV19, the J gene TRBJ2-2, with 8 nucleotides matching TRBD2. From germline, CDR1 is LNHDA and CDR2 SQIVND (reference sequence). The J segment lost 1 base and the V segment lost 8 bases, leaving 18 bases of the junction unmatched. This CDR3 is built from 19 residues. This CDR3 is CASRVYNAGGPMNTGELFF. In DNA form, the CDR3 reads TGTGCCAGTCGCGTTTACAACGCGGGGGGCCCAATGAACACCGGGGAGCTGTTTTTT.

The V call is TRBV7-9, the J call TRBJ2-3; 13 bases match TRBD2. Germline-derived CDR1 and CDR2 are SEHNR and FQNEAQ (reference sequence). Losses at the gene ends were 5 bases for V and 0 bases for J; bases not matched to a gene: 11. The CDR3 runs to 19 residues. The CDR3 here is CASSPGTSGTGSSTDTQYF. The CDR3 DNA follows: TGTGCCAGCAGCCCCGGGACTAGCGGGACCGGGTCTAGCACAGATACGCAGTATTTT.

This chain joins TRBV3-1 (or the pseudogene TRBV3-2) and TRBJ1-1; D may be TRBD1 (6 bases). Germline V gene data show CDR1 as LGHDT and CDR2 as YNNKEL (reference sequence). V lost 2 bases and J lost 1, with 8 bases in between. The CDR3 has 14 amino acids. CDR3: CASSQQDRNTEAFF. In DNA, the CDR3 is TGTGCCAGCAGCCAACAGGACAGGAACACTGAAGCTTTCTTT.

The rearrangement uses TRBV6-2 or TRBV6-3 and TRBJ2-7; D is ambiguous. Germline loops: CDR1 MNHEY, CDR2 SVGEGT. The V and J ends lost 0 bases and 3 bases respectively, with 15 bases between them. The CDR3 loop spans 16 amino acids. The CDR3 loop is CASSYSGRPVRYEQYF. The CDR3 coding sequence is TGTGCCAGCAGTTACTCGGGCAGACCCGTACGCTACGAGCAGTACTTC.

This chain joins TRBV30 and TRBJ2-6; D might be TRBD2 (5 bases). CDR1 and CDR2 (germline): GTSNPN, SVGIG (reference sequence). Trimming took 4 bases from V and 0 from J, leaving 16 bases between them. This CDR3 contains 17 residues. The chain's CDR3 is CAWNTAGVRSGANVLTF. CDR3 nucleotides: TGTGCCTGGAATACGGCCGGGGTCCGCTCTGGGGCCAACGTCCTGACTTTC. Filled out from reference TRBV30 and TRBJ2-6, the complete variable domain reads SQTIHQWPATLVQPVGSPLSLECTVEGTSNPNLYWYRQAAGRGLQLLFYSVGIGQISSEVPQNLSASRPQDRQFILSSKKLLLSDSGFYLCAWNTAGVRSGANVLTFGAGSRLTVL.

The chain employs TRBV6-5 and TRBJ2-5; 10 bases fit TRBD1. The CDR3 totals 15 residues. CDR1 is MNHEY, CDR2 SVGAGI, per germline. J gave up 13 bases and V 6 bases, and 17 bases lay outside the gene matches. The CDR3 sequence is CASSDPGTGAYVRYF. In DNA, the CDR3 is TGTGCCAGCAGCGATCCCGGGACAGGGGCCTACGTTAGGTACTTC.

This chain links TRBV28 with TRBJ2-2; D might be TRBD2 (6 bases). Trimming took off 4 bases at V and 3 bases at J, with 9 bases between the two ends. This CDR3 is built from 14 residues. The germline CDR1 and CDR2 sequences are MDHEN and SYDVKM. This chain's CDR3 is CASSSGGYTGELFF. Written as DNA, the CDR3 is TGTGCCAGCAGTTCCGGGGGATACACCGGGGAGCTGTTTTTT.

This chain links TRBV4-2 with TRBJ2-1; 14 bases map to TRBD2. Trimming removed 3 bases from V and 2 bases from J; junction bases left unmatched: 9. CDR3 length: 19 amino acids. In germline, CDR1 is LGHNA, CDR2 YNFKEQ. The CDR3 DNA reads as TGTGCCAGCAGCCAGGTGGGTGGGACTAGCGGGGGCCCCTACAATGAGCAGTTCTTC. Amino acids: CASSQVGGTSGGPYNEQFF.

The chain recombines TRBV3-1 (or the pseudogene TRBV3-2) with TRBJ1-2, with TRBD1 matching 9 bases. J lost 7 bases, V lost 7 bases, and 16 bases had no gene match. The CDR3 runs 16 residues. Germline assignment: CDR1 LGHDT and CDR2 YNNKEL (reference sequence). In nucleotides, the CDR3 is TGTGCCAGCACCAAACAGGGGGCGGCGGTTGAGGGTGGCTACACCTTC. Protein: CASTKQGAAVEGGYTF.